This record looks at one TCR beta chain sequence and its context. The antigen is unknown. A second PCR of roughly 7 to 11 cycles used a sample-barcoded 5' primer and a J-beta primer mix. Each CDR3 protein gets one entry after TCRdb re-called the 5' RACE reads with MiXCR. This sample has 910,000 or so distinct CDR3 sequences, with about 53% found just once. This CDR3 contains 14 residues. J was trimmed by 6 bases and V by 6 bases; bases with no gene match: 4. Germline loops: CDR1 SNHLY, CDR2 FYNNEI. This record belongs to a study of blood T cells in healthy people across ages. Study-wide results and caveats: Naive CD4+ cells and diversity were both higher in long-lived donors than in aged donors.

This receptor was taken from a woman aged 55-75 years in good health. The chain combines TRBV2 with TRBJ2-3, with TRBD2 matching 12 bases. The material sequenced was blood. DNA for the CDR3: TGTGCCAGCAGGATCGGACTAGCGGGGGATACGCAGTATTTT. Protein product: CASRIGLAGDTQYF.